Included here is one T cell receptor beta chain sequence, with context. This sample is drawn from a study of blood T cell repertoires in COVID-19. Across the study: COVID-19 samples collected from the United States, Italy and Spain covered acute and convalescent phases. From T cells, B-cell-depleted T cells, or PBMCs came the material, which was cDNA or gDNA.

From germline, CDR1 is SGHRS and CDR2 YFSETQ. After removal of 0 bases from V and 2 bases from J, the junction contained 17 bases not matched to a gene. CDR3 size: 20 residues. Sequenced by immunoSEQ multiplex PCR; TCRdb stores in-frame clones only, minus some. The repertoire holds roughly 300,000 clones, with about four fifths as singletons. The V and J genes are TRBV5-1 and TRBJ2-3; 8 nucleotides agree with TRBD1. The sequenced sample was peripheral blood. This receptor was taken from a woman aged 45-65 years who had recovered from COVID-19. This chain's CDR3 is CASSLGLKLLRGPNTDTQYF. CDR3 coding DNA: TGCGCCAGCAGCTTGGGACTGAAACTCCTCAGGGGGCCCAACACAGATACGCAGTATTTT.